Described below is a single T cell receptor beta chain sequence and its context. Antigen specificity is unknown. This entry is derived from a study of shared clonotypes between healthy human individuals. Study summary: Donors were two women and a few men aged 18 to 49. Whole-study findings and limits: Few donors limited the genetic and exposure-history diversity represented. Estimated richness was generally greater in naive than memory subsets.

The germline gives CDR1 GTSNPN, CDR2 SVGIG (reference sequence). Trimming removed 3 bases at V and 5 bases at J, with 19 bases between. This CDR3 spans 15 amino acids. Template for every sorted-subset replicate PCR totaled roughly 200 ng DNA, 25,000 to 30,000 T cell genomes. The protocol was immunoSEQ multiplex PCR, while the TCRdb copy is restricted to in-frame clones and leaves out a portion. Seen here are millions of clones, just over 90% observed once, and the top ten hold roughly 0.14%. The sequenced sample was naive CD4+ T cells sorted from blood. The sample's subset: CD45RA+ positively selected. V is TRBV30 and J is TRBJ1-2; D is unclear. The source is a young man in good health. CDR3 sequence: CAWSPPPGVGYGYTF. As DNA, the CDR3 is TGTGCCTGGAGCCCTCCGCCAGGCGTAGGATATGGCTACACCTTC.